Given below is one T cell receptor (beta chain) in context. This sample was included in a study of OX40 agonist ivuxolimab in advanced cancers. Trimming at V came to 4 bases and at J to 6 bases, leaving 8 bases not matched to a gene. Germline V lookup: CDR1 SGHRS, CDR2 YFSETQ. CDR3 length: 15 amino acids. The repertoire was sequenced with immunoSEQ multiplex PCR; TCRdb's copy has only in-frame clones and lacks some. The sample carries tens of thousands of clones, 74% recorded once. The sample was CD4+ or CD8+ T cells sorted from blood, taken in a trial of the OX40 agonist ivuxolimab. The chain has TRBV5-1 and TRBJ2-2, with TRBD1 matching over 8 bases. The clonotype comes from an adult with an advanced solid tumor such as melanoma, head and neck, liver or kidney cancer. The CDR3 loop is CASSRDRTSPGELFF. The CDR3 nucleotides are TGCGCCAGCAGCCGGGACAGGACCTCTCCCGGGGAGCTGTTTTTT. Variable domain in full (rest from reference TRBV5-1 and TRBJ2-2): KAGVTQTPRYLIKTRGQQVTLSCSPISGHRSVSWYQQTPGQGLQFLFEYFSETQRNKGNFPGRFSGRQFSNSRSEMNVSTLELGDSALYLCASSRDRTSPGELFFGEGSRLTVL.